Each of the 19 T cell receptor beta chains below was sequenced from the same sample in a study of T cells in Graves' hyperthyroidism and ophthalmopathy. Amplified TCR beta CDR3 regions derived from RNA transcripts. RT-PCR in the first round (using the HTBI primer set) targeted the TCR CDR3. TCRdb analysed the multiplex PCR reads with MiXCR anew, one entry per CDR3 protein. The table shows approximately 350,000 distinct CDR3 sequences, with around 15% occurring only once. Sample: blood. These receptors were obtained from a woman aged 55-70 years with Graves' ophthalmopathy.

This clonotype was detected many times. V usage is TRBV7-9 and J usage is TRBJ2-3; no clear D gene. Deletions cut 4 bases from V and 6 bases from J, with 11 bases between. The germline gives CDR1 SEHNR, CDR2 FQNEAQ (reference sequence). This CDR3 contains 13 residues. CDR3 coding DNA: TGTGCCAGCAGCTCGTTCTTTTCGGATACGCAGTATTTT. This encodes CASSSFFSDTQYF.

The chain employs TRBV7-9 and TRBJ2-3, with 10 bases aligning to TRBD2. Germline V gene lookup returns CDR1 SEHNR and CDR2 FQNEAQ (reference sequence). This CDR3 is 16 amino acids long. With 5 bases clipped from V and 0 bases from J, the junction kept 5 bases outside the gene matches. The CDR3 DNA reads TGTGCCAGCAGCAAGGGACTAGCGAAGAGCACAGATACGCAGTATTTT. Protein sequence: CASSKGLAKSTDTQYF.

The sample holds many counts of this clonotype. The genes are TRBV29-1 and TRBJ2-3; TRBD2 matches 8 bases. Per germline, CDR1 SQVTM and CDR2 ANQGSEA. The CDR3 is made up of 13 amino acids. V shed 5 bases and J 3 bases; nucleotides not matched to a gene: 4. CDR3 DNA: TGCAGCGTTCGACTAGCGTGGACAGATACGCAGTATTTT. This translates into CSVRLAWTDTQYF.

Of note for this clonotype: This may be a read error: a much more frequent sequence differs by one nucleotide. The J gene is TRBJ2-5, the V gene TRBV29-1; D is ambiguous. The V end lost 7 bases, the J end lost 5 bases, and 14 bases lay between the germline ends. The CDR3 spans 12 residues. Germline CDR1 SQVTM, CDR2 ANQGSEA. In DNA form, the CDR3 reads TGCAGCGCTTGGGCCGCGACGGAGACCCAGTACTTC. As protein: CSAWAATETQYF.

This clonotype was recorded once. The genes are TRBV5-1 and TRBJ2-2; 14 nucleotides align to TRBD2. CDR3 size: 15 residues. With V trimmed by 7 bases and J by 6 bases, 5 bases remained unmatched. CDR1 and CDR2 (germline): SGHRS, YFSETQ. The CDR3 loop reads CASGQGLAGAGELFF. Here the CDR3 DNA reads TGCGCCAGCGGCCAGGGACTAGCGGGAGCCGGGGAGCTGTTTTTT.

The table lists this clonotype with many counts. The rearrangement links TRBV7-3 to TRBJ1-1; the D gene is possibly TRBD1 (6 bases). CDR3 length equals 15 residues. CDR1 is SGHTA, CDR2 FQGTGA, per germline. V lost 2 bases and J lost 4, with 14 bases in between. The CDR3 spells CASSLLGRGATEAFF. In nucleotides, the CDR3 is TGTGCCAGCAGCTTACTGGGCAGGGGAGCCACTGAAGCTTTCTTT. The full variable domain, in which reference TRBV7-3 and TRBJ1-1 provide the parts outside the CDR3, is GAGVSQTPSNKVTEKGKYVELRCDPISGHTALYWYRQSLGQGPEFLIYFQGTGAADDSGLPNDRFFAVRPEGSVSTLKIQRTERGDSAVYLCASSLLGRGATEAFFGQGTRLTVV.

This clonotype was observed a few times. The V call is TRBV20-1, the J call TRBJ2-3; D is unclear. Germline V gene lookup returns CDR1 DFQATT and CDR2 SNEGSKA (reference sequence). CDR3 length: 13 amino acids. Between the trimmed V and J ends, which lost 3 bases and 0 bases, there was a span of 7 bases. CDR3 residues: CSARASSTDTQYF. The CDR3 nucleotides read TGCAGTGCTAGGGCTTCTAGCACAGATACGCAGTATTTT.

This clonotype was counted many times. The chain combines TRBV11-2 with TRBJ1-4; D unresolved. Per the germline V gene, CDR1 is SGHAT and CDR2 is FQNNGV. V shed 3 bases and J shed 10 bases, with 15 bases lying between them. This CDR3 has 14 residues. The CDR3 nucleotides read TGTGCCAGCAGCTTTGACGGCCTTTGGGGAAAACTGTTTTTT. Its translation: CASSFDGLWGKLFF.

A note on this clonotype: A much larger clone differs from this one at a single base, so this may be a read error. J is TRBJ2-7 and V is TRBV28; D might be TRBD2 (5 bases). Germline V lookup: CDR1 MDHEN, CDR2 SYDVKM. This CDR3 contains 18 residues. The CDR3 sequence: CASRPDVRHSVQRYEQHF. DNA for the CDR3: TGTGCCAGCAGACCGGACGTCCGCCATAGCGTGCAGCGGTACGAGCAGCACTTC.

This clonotype was counted between two and nine times. A much larger clone is a single base away; this may be a read error. The chain combines TRBV6-9 with TRBJ2-5; either TRBD1 or TRBD2 may fit D (6 bases each). The ends were cut back, 3 bases at V and 9 bases at J, with 17 bases in the middle. The CDR3 loop spans 14 amino acids. Germline CDR1 is MNHGY and CDR2 is SVAAGI. Here the CDR3 DNA reads TGTGCCAGCAGTTACCCGGACAGTCGGGAGTCCCAGTACTTC. It yields the protein CASSYPDSRESQYF.

The chain couples TRBV6-5 to TRBJ2-6; D gene unclear. The CDR3 has 17 residues. The germline gives CDR1 MNHEY, CDR2 SVGAGI. V lost 2 bases and J 0 bases, leaving 11 bases between the germline ends. CDR3 DNA sequence: TGTGCCAGCAGTTACGGGCAGATTCCCTCTGGGGCCAACGTCCTGACTTTC. It yields the protein CASSYGQIPSGANVLTF.

This clonotype was found a few times. The V call is TRBV5-6, the J call TRBJ2-7, with D perhaps TRBD2 (6 bases). The length of the CDR3 is 15 residues. Germline loops: CDR1 SGHDT, CDR2 YYEEEE. Between the trimmed V and J ends, which lost 0 bases and 0 bases, there was a span of 10 bases. CDR3 loop: CASSLVRDYSYEQYF. CDR3 bases: TGTGCCAGCAGCTTGGTGCGGGATTACTCCTACGAGCAGTACTTC.

Ten or more counts support this clonotype. This sequence joins TRBV11-2 and TRBJ2-3, with a weak D call TRBD2 (6 bases). Per the germline V gene, CDR1 is SGHAT and CDR2 is FQNNGV. The CDR3 sequence is 14 residues long. V lost 3 bases, J lost 5 bases, and 12 bases lay in between. The CDR3, as DNA: TGTGCCAGCAGCTTTACCGGGGGACTAGATACGCAGTATTTT. Its protein product is CASSFTGGLDTQYF.

This clonotype was detected many times. The chain recombines TRBV2 with TRBJ2-3; D not resolved. This CDR3 has 16 amino acids. The germline CDR1 and CDR2 sequences are SNHLY and FYNNEI. V was shortened by 4 bases and J by 5 bases, with 19 bases between the two germline ends. The CDR3 DNA reads TGTGCCAGCAGTGTTAGTTCAGCTTTTTCCGAAGATACGCAGTATTTT. As protein: CASSVSSAFSEDTQYF.

The sample holds a few counts of this clonotype. This chain connects TRBV9 to TRBJ2-3; either TRBD1 or TRBD2 may supply D (5 bases each). The CDR3 runs 17 residues. V dropped 0 bases and J dropped 1 base, with 15 bases sitting between them. The germline CDR1 and CDR2 sequences are SGDLS and YYNGEE. The CDR3 protein is CASSVVPGDEGTDTQYF. In DNA form, the CDR3 reads TGTGCCAGCAGCGTAGTCCCCGGGGACGAGGGCACAGATACGCAGTATTTT.

The sample holds many counts of this clonotype. The gene calls are TRBV12-3 or TRBV12-4 and TRBJ2-5; 10 positions agree with TRBD1. V shed 1 base and J 4 bases; nucleotides not matched to a gene: 3. This CDR3 has 15 amino acids. The CDR3: CASSLGQGARETQYF. The CDR3 DNA is TGTGCCAGCAGTTTAGGACAGGGGGCACGAGAGACCCAGTACTTC.

This clonotype was picked up a small number of times. The chain carries TRBV2 and TRBJ2-2; the match to TRBD2 covers 10 bases. Trimming took 4 bases from V and 0 from J; bases not matched to a gene: 2. The germline gives CDR1 SNHLY, CDR2 FYNNEI. This CDR3 region has 16 residues. The CDR3 sequence is CASSVLAGANTGELFF. CDR3 DNA sequence: TGTGCCAGCAGTGTCCTAGCGGGAGCGAACACCGGGGAGCTGTTTTTT.

Many counts were recorded for this clonotype. V is TRBV28 and J is TRBJ2-2; a possible D gene is TRBD2 (5 bases). Germline values: CDR1 MDHEN, CDR2 SYDVKM. The CDR3 is made up of 17 amino acids. V lost 4 bases, J lost 2 bases, and 17 bases lay in between. Here the CDR3 reads CASSSPRGKRNTGELFF. In DNA form, the CDR3 reads TGTGCCAGCAGTTCCCCTCGGGGAAAGCGAAACACCGGGGAGCTGTTTTTT.

This clonotype occurred many times. The V gene is TRBV30, the J gene TRBJ2-7; possible D gene TRBD2, 5 bases. Germline CDR1 GTSNPN, CDR2 SVGIG (reference sequence). The CDR3 spans 13 residues. V lost 1 base to trimming and J lost 5 bases, with 12 bases between them. The DNA for the CDR3 is TGTGCCTGGAGTGCGAGGATGAGGGACGAGCAGTACTTC. Translating gives CAWSARMRDEQYF.